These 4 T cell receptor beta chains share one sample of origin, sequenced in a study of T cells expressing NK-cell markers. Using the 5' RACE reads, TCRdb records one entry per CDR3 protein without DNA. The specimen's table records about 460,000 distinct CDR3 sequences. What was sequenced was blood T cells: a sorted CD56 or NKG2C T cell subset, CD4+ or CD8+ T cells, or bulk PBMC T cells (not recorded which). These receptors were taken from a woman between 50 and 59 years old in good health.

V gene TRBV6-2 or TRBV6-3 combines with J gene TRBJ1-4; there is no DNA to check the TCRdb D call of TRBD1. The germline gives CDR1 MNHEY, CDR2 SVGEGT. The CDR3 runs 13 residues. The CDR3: CASGSTGNEKLFF.

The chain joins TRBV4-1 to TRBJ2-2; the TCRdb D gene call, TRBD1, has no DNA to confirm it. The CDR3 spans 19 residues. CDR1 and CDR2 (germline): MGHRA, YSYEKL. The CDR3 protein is CASSQEGWTGGVNTGELFF.

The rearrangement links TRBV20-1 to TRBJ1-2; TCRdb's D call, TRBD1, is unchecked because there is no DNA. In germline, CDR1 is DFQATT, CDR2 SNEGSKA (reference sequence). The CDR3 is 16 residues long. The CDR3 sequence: CSAPLRATGTNYGYTF.

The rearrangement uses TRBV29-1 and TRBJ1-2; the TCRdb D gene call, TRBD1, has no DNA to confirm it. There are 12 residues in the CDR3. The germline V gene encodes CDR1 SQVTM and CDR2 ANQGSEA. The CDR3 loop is CSAGGHAYGYTF.